What follows are 26 T cell receptor beta chains derived from one specimen sequenced in a study of radiotherapy plus CTLA-4 blockade in lung cancer. Sequencing was performed with immunoSEQ multiplex PCR; in TCRdb, only in-frame clones are kept and a portion is missing. The repertoire holds 45,000 to 55,000 clones, with about 88% as singletons. The sample was peripheral blood, taken from a patient treated with radiotherapy plus ipilimumab. These receptors were obtained from a human donor with non-small cell lung cancer whose response to radiotherapy plus ipilimumab could not be evaluated.

V usage is TRBV19 and J usage is TRBJ1-2; unclear D gene. Looked up from germline, CDR1 is LNHDA and CDR2 is SQIVND (reference sequence). V lost 4 bases and J lost 3, with 15 bases in between. This CDR3 is built from 15 residues. CDR3 loop: CASSRPTFGDYGYTF. The CDR3 coding sequence is TGTGCCAGTAGTAGGCCCACCTTCGGGGACTATGGCTACACCTTC.

This chain links TRBV14 with TRBJ2-5; 9 positions match TRBD1. Per germline, CDR1 SGHDN and CDR2 FVKESK. The trim removed 4 bases at V and 6 bases at J, leaving 6 bases unmatched. The CDR3 sequence is 14 residues long. Here the CDR3 reads CASSRDRVTQTQYF. In nucleotides, the CDR3 is TGTGCCAGCAGCCGGGACAGGGTCACGCAGACCCAGTACTTC.

The V gene is TRBV18, the J gene TRBJ1-2, with D hard to call. CDR3 length: 14 residues. Deletions cut 9 bases from V and 2 bases from J, with 16 bases between. Germline assignment: CDR1 KGHSH and CDR2 LQKENI. CDR3 DNA: TGTGCCAGTTTCCTCACACAGAGCAACTATGGCTACACCTTC. Protein product: CASFLTQSNYGYTF. The whole variable domain, filled in from reference TRBV18 and TRBJ1-2, reads NAGVMQNPRHLVRRRGQEARLRCSPMKGHSHVYWYRQLPEEGLKFMVYLQKENIIDESGMPKERFSAEFPKEGPSILRIQQVVRGDSAAYFCASFLTQSNYGYTFGSGTRLTVV.

The chain employs TRBV7-2 and TRBJ2-7; possible D gene TRBD2, 6 bases. Germline V gene data show CDR1 as SGHTA and CDR2 as FQGNSA. V was trimmed by 0 bases and J by 3 bases, leaving 12 bases between them. The CDR3 contains 15 residues. Here the CDR3 DNA reads TGTGCCAGCAGCTTAGCGGAGGGTCGGGGCTACGAGCAGTACTTC. This translates into CASSLAEGRGYEQYF.

CDR3 amino acids: CATAPGGGTDTQYF. The DNA of the CDR3 is TGTGCCACCGCCCCGGGGGGTGGCACAGATACGCAGTATTTT. This rearrangement joins TRBV19 to TRBJ2-3, with 7 bases lining up with TRBD2. The CDR3 runs to 14 residues. From germline, CDR1 is LNHDA and CDR2 SQIVND (reference sequence). Trimming took 10 bases from V and 1 from J; bases not matched to a gene: 8.

This chain uses TRBV6-5 with TRBJ1-2; a possible D gene is TRBD1 (6 bases). V lost 0 bases, J lost 3 bases, and 11 bases lay in between. CDR1 and CDR2 (germline): MNHEY, SVGAGI. The CDR3 is 15 amino acids. The CDR3 here is CASSYSPPGDYGYTF. CDR3 DNA: TGTGCCAGCAGTTACTCTCCTCCAGGGGACTATGGCTACACCTTC.

V and J are TRBV10-3 and TRBJ2-5; the D gene is possibly TRBD1 (5 bases). With 3 bases removed from V and 1 base from J, the gap between germline ends came to 9 bases. CDR3 size: 14 residues. CDR1 ENHRY and CDR2 SYGVKD come from the germline V gene. The CDR3 reads CAISDKGIQETQYF. The DNA of the CDR3 is TGTGCCATCAGTGATAAGGGGATCCAAGAGACCCAGTACTTC.

The chain couples TRBV18 to TRBJ2-1; 8 bases match TRBD1. The V and J ends lost 3 bases and 3 bases, in that order; junction bases with no gene match: 4. Germline CDR1 reads KGHSH; CDR2 reads LQKENI. This CDR3 has 15 residues. CDR3 region: CASSPPQGGYNEQFF. As DNA, the CDR3 is TGTGCCAGCTCACCCCCACAGGGGGGCTACAATGAGCAGTTCTTC. The variable domain in full, with the rest retrieved from reference TRBV18 and TRBJ2-1, is NAGVMQNPRHLVRRRGQEARLRCSPMKGHSHVYWYRQLPEEGLKFMVYLQKENIIDESGMPKERFSAEFPKEGPSILRIQQVVRGDSAAYFCASSPPQGGYNEQFFGPGTRLTVL.

The chain joins TRBV27 to TRBJ2-2; 10 bases match TRBD2. The J segment lost 6 bases and the V segment lost 0 bases, leaving 7 bases of the junction unmatched. This CDR3 contains 17 residues. CDR1 and CDR2 from the germline V gene are MNHEY and SMNVEV (reference sequence). CDR3: CASSLSPGLAAPGELFF. The CDR3 coding sequence is TGTGCCAGCAGTTTATCGCCCGGACTAGCGGCGCCCGGGGAGCTGTTTTTT.

The chain has TRBV7-2 and TRBJ1-2, with D possibly matching TRBD1 (5 bases). With 2 bases removed from V and 2 bases from J, the gap between germline ends came to 9 bases. Germline assignment: CDR1 SGHTA and CDR2 FQGNSA. The CDR3 spans 14 residues. CDR3 in amino acids: CASSLSQGNYGYTF. The CDR3, as DNA: TGTGCCAGCAGCTTAAGTCAGGGAAACTATGGCTACACCTTC. Looking up the rest from reference TRBV7-2 and TRBJ1-2 gives the full variable domain: GAGVSQSPSNKVTEKGKDVELRCDPISGHTALYWYRQSLGQGLEFLIYFQGNSAPDKSGLPSDRFSAERTGGSVSTLTIQRTQQEDSAVYLCASSLSQGNYGYTFGSGTRLTVV.

This sequence joins TRBV5-1 and TRBJ2-5; TRBD1 matches at 7 bases. This CDR3 contains 16 residues. The junction had 8 bases not matched to a gene; V was cut back by 0 bases and J by 3 bases. CDR1 is SGHRS and CDR2 is YFSETQ in the germline V gene. The CDR3, as DNA: TGCGCCAGCAGCTTGGGAGCAGGAGACAGGGAAGAGACCCAGTACTTC. Amino acids: CASSLGAGDREETQYF.

A single count supports this clone. V and J are TRBV19 and TRBJ2-7; 10 nucleotides line up with TRBD2. CDR3 length: 14 amino acids. Per the germline V gene, CDR1 is LNHDA and CDR2 is SQIVND (reference sequence). After removal of 2 bases from V and 3 bases from J, the junction contained 1 base not matched to a gene. CDR3 sequence: CASSISGRVYEQYF. The CDR3 coding sequence is TGTGCCAGTAGTATAAGCGGGAGGGTCTACGAGCAGTACTTC.

This CDR3 is CASSVGAGDTDTQYF. The CDR3, as DNA: TGTGCCAGCAGCGTAGGAGCGGGAGACACAGATACGCAGTATTTT. This chain joins TRBV9 and TRBJ2-3; 8 positions match TRBD2. The germline gives CDR1 SGDLS, CDR2 YYNGEE. This CDR3 region has 15 residues. J was trimmed by 2 bases and V by 0 bases; bases with no gene match: 2.

This chain uses TRBV14 with TRBJ1-2; D not certain. This CDR3 contains 13 residues. V lost 3 bases to trimming and J lost 4 bases, with 9 bases between them. Germline V CDR1 and CDR2: SGHDN, FVKESK. The CDR3 region is CASSQRPAYGYTF. The CDR3, as DNA: TGTGCCAGCAGCCAGCGGCCAGCCTATGGCTACACCTTC.

J is TRBJ2-7 and V is TRBV2; possible D gene TRBD2, 6 bases. The CDR3 has 16 amino acids. Germline CDR1 SNHLY, CDR2 FYNNEI. Deletions cut 1 base from V and 6 bases from J, with 19 bases between. CDR3 protein: CASSEGGLSTMVEQYF. CDR3 sequence (DNA): TGTGCCAGCAGTGAAGGGGGACTGAGTACGATGGTCGAGCAGTACTTC. Full variable domain (outside the CDR3, taken from reference TRBV2 and TRBJ2-7): EPEVTQTPSHQVTQMGQEVILRCVPISNHLYFYWYRQILGQKVEFLVSFYNNEISEKSEIFDDQFSVERPDGSNFTLKIRSTKLEDSAMYFCASSEGGLSTMVEQYFGPGTRLTVT.

CDR3 nucleotides: TGCAGCGTTGGATGGGACAGTCCCTACGAGCAGTACTTC. This codes for CSVGWDSPYEQYF. The rearrangement uses TRBV29-1 and TRBJ2-7, with 7 bases that match TRBD1. The CDR3 is 13 residues long. Germline trimming cut 4 bases from V and 2 bases from J; bases unmatched to any gene: 5. Germline V lookup: CDR1 SQVTM, CDR2 ANQGSEA.

The gene calls are TRBV28 and TRBJ1-1; D not certain. Trimming cost V 7 bases and J 1 base, with 10 bases left between them. The germline gives CDR1 MDHEN, CDR2 SYDVKM. The CDR3 length is 13 residues. The DNA of the CDR3 is TGTGCCAGCACGAGGAGTAAGAACACTGAAGCTTTCTTT. Encoded protein: CASTRSKNTEAFF.

The chain carries TRBV11-3 and TRBJ2-3; D uncertain. CDR1 and CDR2 (germline): SGHNT, YENEEA. V shed 4 bases and J shed 2 bases, with 4 bases lying between them. This CDR3 is 12 amino acids long. The CDR3 bases are TGTGCCAGCAGCTCCCACACAGATACGCAGTATTTT. This sequence encodes CASSSHTDTQYF.

The chain carries TRBV11-2 and TRBJ2-7, with D possibly TRBD2 on 6 matching bases. CDR3 length: 14 amino acids. V was shortened by 4 bases and J by 2 bases, with 12 bases between the two germline ends. Germline CDR1 reads SGHAT; CDR2 reads FQNNGV. CDR3 protein: CASSSVGGAYEQYF. The CDR3, as DNA: TGTGCCAGCAGCTCCGTGGGGGGAGCCTACGAGCAGTACTTC. The full variable domain, in which reference TRBV11-2 and TRBJ2-7 provide the parts outside the CDR3, is EAGVAQSPRYKIIEKRQSVAFWCNPISGHATLYWYQQILGQGPKLLIQFQNNGVVDDSQLPKDRFSAERLKGVDSTLKIQPAKLEDSAVYLCASSSVGGAYEQYFGPGTRLTVT.

This sequence joins TRBV30 and TRBJ1-5; the match to TRBD1 covers 7 bases. V lost 0 bases to trimming and J lost 4 bases; unmatched junction nucleotides: 3. The CDR3 is 14 residues long. Germline V gives CDR1 GTSNPN, CDR2 SVGIG (reference sequence). This CDR3 reads CAWSVGTANQPQHF. As DNA, the CDR3 is TGTGCCTGGAGTGTCGGGACAGCTAATCAGCCCCAGCATTTT.

J is TRBJ2-2 and V is TRBV7-2, with 7 bases aligning to TRBD1. The CDR3 has 15 amino acids. V shed 7 bases, J shed 4 bases, and the junction held 9 bases outside the gene matches. Germline values: CDR1 SGHTA, CDR2 FQGNSA. Written as DNA, the CDR3 is TGTGCCAGCACCCCGACAGGGACGGCCACCGGGGAGCTGTTTTTT. It encodes CASTPTGTATGELFF.

V usage is TRBV28 and J usage is TRBJ2-7; D might be TRBD2 (6 bases). This CDR3 has 14 amino acids. The ends were cut back, 5 bases at V and 4 bases at J, with 15 bases in the middle. Germline lookup yields CDR1 MDHEN and CDR2 SYDVKM. The DNA of the CDR3 is TGTGCCAGCAGTCGCCCGGGGCGGGGATACGAGCAGTACTTC. Its protein is CASSRPGRGYEQYF.

V usage is TRBV5-1 and J usage is TRBJ2-5, with TRBD2 matching over 14 bases. J was trimmed by 3 bases and V by 3 bases; bases with no gene match: 4. The CDR3 totals 16 residues. CDR1 and CDR2 from the germline V gene are SGHRS and YFSETQ. The CDR3 loop is CASSSGLAGGKETQYF. The CDR3 DNA follows: TGCGCCAGCAGCTCTGGACTAGCGGGGGGCAAAGAGACCCAGTACTTC.

The gene calls are TRBV6-5 and TRBJ1-5; D possibly corresponds to TRBD1 (5 bases). CDR3 length equals 15 residues. Germline values: CDR1 MNHEY, CDR2 SVGAGI. The V end lost 6 bases, the J end lost 7 bases, and 19 bases lay between the germline ends. Here the CDR3 DNA reads TGTGCCAGCAGCCCCGAAGGAGCAGGGATCCAGCCCCAGCATTTT. Translation: CASSPEGAGIQPQHF.

This clone appeared a single time. The J gene is TRBJ1-1, the V gene TRBV16; D is possibly TRBD1 (5 bases). V lost 1 base and J lost 4, with 10 bases in between. Germline CDR1 and CDR2: KGHSY and FQNENV. The CDR3 spans 14 residues. CDR3 loop: CASSQWGGSTEAFF. The CDR3 bases are TGTGCCAGCAGCCAATGGGGGGGGAGCACTGAAGCTTTCTTT. The full variable domain, in which reference TRBV16 and TRBJ1-1 provide the parts outside the CDR3, is GEEVAQTPKHLVRGEGQKAKLYCAPIKGHSYVFWYQQVLKNEFKFLISFQNENVFDETGMPKERFSAKCLPNSPCSLEIQATKLEDSAVYFCASSQWGGSTEAFFGQGTRLTVV.

This clone was seen only a few times. V gene TRBV7-2 combines with J gene TRBJ2-7, with D possibly TRBD1 on 6 matching bases. The CDR3 contains 15 residues. The V end lost 1 base, the J end lost 3 bases, and 13 bases lay between the germline ends. Looked up from germline, CDR1 is SGHTA and CDR2 is FQGNSA. The CDR3 protein is CASSLGDGGLYEQYF. CDR3 DNA: TGTGCCAGCAGCTTAGGGGATGGGGGCCTCTACGAGCAGTACTTC.